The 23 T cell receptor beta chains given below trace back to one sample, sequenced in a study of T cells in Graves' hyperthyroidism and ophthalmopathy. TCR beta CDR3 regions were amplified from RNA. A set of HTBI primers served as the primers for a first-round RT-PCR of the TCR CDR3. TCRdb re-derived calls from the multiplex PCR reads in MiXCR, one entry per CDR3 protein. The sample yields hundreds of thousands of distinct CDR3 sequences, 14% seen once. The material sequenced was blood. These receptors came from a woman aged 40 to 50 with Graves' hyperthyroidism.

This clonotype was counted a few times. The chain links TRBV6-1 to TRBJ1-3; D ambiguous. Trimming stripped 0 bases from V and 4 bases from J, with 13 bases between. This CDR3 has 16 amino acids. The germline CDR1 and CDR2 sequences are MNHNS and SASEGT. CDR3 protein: CASSEAIGLVGNTIYF. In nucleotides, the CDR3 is TGTGCCAGCAGTGAAGCGATAGGGTTGGTGGGAAACACCATATATTTT.

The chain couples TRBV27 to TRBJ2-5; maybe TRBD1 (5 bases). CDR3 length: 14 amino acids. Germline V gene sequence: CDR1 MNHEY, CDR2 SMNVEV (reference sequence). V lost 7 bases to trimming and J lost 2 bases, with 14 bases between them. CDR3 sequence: CASKIRVSQETQYF. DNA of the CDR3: TGTGCCAGCAAAATCAGGGTTTCGCAAGAGACCCAGTACTTC.

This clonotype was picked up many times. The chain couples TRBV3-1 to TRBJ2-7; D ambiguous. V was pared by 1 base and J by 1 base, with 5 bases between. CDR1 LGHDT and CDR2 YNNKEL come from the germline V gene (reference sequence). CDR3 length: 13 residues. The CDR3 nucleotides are TGTGCCAGCAGCCAAGCGGAGTCCTACGAGCAGTACTTC. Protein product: CASSQAESYEQYF.

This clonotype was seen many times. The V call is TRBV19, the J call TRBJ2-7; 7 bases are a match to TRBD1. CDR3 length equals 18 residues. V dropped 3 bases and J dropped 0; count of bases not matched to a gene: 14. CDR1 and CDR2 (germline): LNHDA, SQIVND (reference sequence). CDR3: CASSIGRVGQASSYEQYF. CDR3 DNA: TGTGCCAGTAGTATTGGGCGTGTTGGACAGGCGAGCTCCTACGAGCAGTACTTC.

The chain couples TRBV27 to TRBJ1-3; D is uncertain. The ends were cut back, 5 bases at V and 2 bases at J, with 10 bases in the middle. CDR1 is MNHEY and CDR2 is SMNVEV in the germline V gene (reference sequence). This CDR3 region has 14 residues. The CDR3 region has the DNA TGTGCCAGCAGTCGATCAGGTACTGGAAACACCATATATTTT. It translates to CASSRSGTGNTIYF.

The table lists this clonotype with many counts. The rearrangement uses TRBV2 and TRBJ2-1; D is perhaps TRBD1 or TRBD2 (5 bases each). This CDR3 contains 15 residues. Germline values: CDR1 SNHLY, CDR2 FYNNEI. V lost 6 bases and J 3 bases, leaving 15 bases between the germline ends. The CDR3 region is CASRGTEGFYNEQFF. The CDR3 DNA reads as TGTGCCAGCAGGGGGACGGAAGGATTCTACAATGAGCAGTTCTTC.

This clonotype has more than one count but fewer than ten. The CDR3 DNA reads as TGTGCCACCTCCCTTTTCGCTGAAGCTTTCTTT. Translated: CATSLFAEAFF. The chain uses TRBV28 and TRBJ1-1; D uncertain. The CDR3 covers 11 residues. The germline V gene encodes CDR1 MDHEN and CDR2 SYDVKM. Trimming stripped 10 bases from V and 6 bases from J, with 12 bases between.

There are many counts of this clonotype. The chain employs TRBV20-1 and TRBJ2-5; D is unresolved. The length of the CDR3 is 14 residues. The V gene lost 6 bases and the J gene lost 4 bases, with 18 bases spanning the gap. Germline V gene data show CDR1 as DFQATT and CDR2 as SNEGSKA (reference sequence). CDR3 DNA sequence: TGCAGTGCGCGACAAGGAAAAGCCTCAGAGACCCAGTACTTC. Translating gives CSARQGKASETQYF.

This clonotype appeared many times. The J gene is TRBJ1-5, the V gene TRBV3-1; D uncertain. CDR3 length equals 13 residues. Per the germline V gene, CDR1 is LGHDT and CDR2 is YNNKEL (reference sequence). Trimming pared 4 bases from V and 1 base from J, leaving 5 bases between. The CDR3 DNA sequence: TGTGCCAGCAGCCTGGCAAGCAATCAGCCCCAGCATTTT. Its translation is CASSLASNQPQHF.

The CDR3 DNA sequence: TGTGCCAGCAGAGCGGACAGGGGAGGCAATCAGCCCCAGCATTTT. Amino acids: CASRADRGGNQPQHF. J is TRBJ1-5 and V is TRBV2, with 9 bases lining up with TRBD1. The CDR3 is 15 amino acids. V gave up 6 bases and J gave up 2 bases; unmatched junction bases: 5. Germline CDR1 reads SNHLY; CDR2 reads FYNNEI.

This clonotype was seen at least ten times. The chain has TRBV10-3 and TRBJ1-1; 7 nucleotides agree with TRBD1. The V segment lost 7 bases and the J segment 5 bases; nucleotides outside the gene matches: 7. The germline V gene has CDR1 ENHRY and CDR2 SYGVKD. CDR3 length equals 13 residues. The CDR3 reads CAITGQEGTEAFF. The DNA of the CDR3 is TGTGCCATCACTGGACAGGAAGGAACTGAAGCTTTCTTT.

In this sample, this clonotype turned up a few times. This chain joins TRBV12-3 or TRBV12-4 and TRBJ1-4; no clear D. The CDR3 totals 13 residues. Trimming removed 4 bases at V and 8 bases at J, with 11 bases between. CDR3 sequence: CASSSLEGEKLFF. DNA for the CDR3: TGTGCCAGCAGTTCCCTCGAAGGAGAAAAACTGTTTTTT.

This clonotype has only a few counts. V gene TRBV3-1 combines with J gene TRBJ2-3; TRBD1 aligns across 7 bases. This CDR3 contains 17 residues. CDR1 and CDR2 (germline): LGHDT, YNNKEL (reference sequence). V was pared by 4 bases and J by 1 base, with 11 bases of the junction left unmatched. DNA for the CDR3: TGTGCCAGCAGCCGCTACACAGGGGCTGTCGGCACAGATACGCAGTATTTT. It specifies CASSRYTGAVGTDTQYF.

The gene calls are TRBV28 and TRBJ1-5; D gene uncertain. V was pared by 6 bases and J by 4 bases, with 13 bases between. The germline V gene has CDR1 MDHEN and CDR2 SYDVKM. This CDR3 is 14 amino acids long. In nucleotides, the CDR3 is TGTGCCAGCAGCCGCTCGGCAGGTAATCAGCCCCAGCATTTT. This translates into CASSRSAGNQPQHF.

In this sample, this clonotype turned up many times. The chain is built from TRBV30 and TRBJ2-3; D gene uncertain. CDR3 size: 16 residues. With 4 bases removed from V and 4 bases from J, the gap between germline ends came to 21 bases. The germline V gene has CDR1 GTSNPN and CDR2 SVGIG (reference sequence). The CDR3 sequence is CAWNLRVVKGPDTQYF. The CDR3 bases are TGTGCCTGGAACCTCCGAGTAGTGAAGGGCCCAGATACGCAGTATTTT.

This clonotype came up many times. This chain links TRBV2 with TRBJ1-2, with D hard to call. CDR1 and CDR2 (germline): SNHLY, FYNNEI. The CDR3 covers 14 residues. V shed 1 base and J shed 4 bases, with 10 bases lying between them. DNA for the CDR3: TGTGCCAGCAGTGAAGAGCCAGAAGCCTATGGCTACACCTTC. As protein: CASSEEPEAYGYTF.

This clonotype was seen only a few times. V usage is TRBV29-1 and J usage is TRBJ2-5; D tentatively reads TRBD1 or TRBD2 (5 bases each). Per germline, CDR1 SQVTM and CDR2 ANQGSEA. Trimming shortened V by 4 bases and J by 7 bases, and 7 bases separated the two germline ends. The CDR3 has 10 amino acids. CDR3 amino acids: CSVAGGTQYF. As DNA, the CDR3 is TGCAGCGTTGCTGGGGGGACCCAGTACTTC.

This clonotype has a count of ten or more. This chain's CDR3 is CASRGGHSADTQYF. The CDR3 coding sequence is TGTGCCAGCAGGGGGGGCCATAGCGCAGATACGCAGTATTTT. The chain is built from TRBV28 and TRBJ2-3; possibly TRBD1 or TRBD2 for D (6 bases each). There are 14 residues in the CDR3. Germline V CDR1 and CDR2: MDHEN, SYDVKM. The V gene lost 6 bases and the J gene lost 4 bases, with 14 bases spanning the gap.

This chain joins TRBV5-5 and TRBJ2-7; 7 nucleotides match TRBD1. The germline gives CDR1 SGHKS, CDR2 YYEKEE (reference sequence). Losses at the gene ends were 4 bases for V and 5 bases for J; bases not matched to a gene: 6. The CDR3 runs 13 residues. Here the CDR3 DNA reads TGTGCCAGCAGCCGGGACAGCAGAAACGAGCAGTACTTC. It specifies CASSRDSRNEQYF. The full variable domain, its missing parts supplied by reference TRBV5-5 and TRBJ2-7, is DAGVTQSPTHLIKTRGQQVTLRCSPISGHKSVSWYQQVLGQGPQFIFQYYEKEERGRGNFPDRFSARQFPNYSSELNVNALLLGDSALYLCASSRDSRNEQYFGPGTRLTVT.

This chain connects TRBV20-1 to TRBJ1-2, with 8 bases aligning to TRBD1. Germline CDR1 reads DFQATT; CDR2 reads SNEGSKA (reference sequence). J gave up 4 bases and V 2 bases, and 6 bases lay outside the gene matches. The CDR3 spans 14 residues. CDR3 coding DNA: TGCAGTGCTAGACAGGGGGCGCAAAGCTATGGCTACACCTTC. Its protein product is CSARQGAQSYGYTF.

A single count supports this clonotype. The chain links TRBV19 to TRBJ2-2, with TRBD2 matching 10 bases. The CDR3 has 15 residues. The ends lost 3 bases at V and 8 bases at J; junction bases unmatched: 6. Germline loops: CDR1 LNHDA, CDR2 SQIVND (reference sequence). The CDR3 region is CASSISSGRGGELFF. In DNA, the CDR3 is TGTGCCAGTAGTATCTCCAGCGGGAGGGGAGGGGAGCTGTTTTTT.

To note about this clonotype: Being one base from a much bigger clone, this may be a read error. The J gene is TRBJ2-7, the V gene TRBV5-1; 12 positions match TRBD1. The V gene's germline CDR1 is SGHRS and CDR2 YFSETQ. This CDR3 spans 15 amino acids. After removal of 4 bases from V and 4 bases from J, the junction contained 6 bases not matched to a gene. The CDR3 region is CASSGGTGGEYEQYF. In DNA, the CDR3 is TGCGCCAGCAGCGGCGGGACAGGGGGCGAGTACGAGCAGTACTTC.

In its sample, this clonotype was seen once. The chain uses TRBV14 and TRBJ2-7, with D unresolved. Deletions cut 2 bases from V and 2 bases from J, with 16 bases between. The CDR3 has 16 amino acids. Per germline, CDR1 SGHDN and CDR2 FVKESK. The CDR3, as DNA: TGTGCCAGCAGCCAACAGCGCGGCCCGACACCCTACGAGCAGTACTTC. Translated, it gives CASSQQRGPTPYEQYF.